This paragraph covers one T cell receptor beta chain sequence. This clonotype was counted a few times. It lacks a known antigen. Per-base qualities were not stored, and no clone one base away is much larger. Trimming costs V 3 bases and J 2 bases, and their ends lie 8 bases apart. Taken from the germline V gene, the CDR1 and CDR2 loops are KGHDR and SFDVKD. From its cysteine to its phenylalanine, the CDR3 spans 14 amino acids. The CDR3 DNA has 42 bases and is translated from base 1. Unfractionated whole blood was collected in Tempus Blood RNA tubes, and total RNA was extracted from that blood. Roughly five healthy volunteers acted as controls for TCR sequencing and had blood drawn at day 0, 2 weeks and 6 weeks. These data belong to a study of human T cells and chemical hapten exposure (dated by TCRdb to the early 2020s). With respect to the entire study: Libraries were pooled for sequencing, and per-sample TCR yields varied mainly because of small differences in library volumes within the pool. In alopecia patients, the study followed how the peripheral blood TCR repertoire changed in vivo over primary and secondary sensitization to diphenylcyclopropenone (DPC), a hapten. Each blood RNA sample was used to sequence both TCR alpha and TCR beta chains. Broader findings and caveats from the paper: Repeated subsampling changed both the strength of the expansion versus patch-test correlation and the threshold at which the correlation became significant. The number of TCRs above 1 in 1000 frequency did not change with DPC sensitization; there was no evidence of global repertoire structure alterations.

Receptor amplification or capture employed 5' RACE. Sequencing took place on an Illumina MiSeq. Library preparation attached unique molecular identifiers to individual cDNA molecules for quantitative, reproducible TCR counting. The study's processing was this. The median number of TCRs per sample was 85,000 to 100,000, ranging from about 20,000 to 750,000. The Decombinator software suite was used to annotate the V, J and CDR3 of the TCR reads. Every sample was subsampled to the same number of TCRs (28,000) for the PS versus PT1 abundance plots. TCRs were defined as expanded if absent before sensitization and observed at least eight times at the 2-week time point. TCRdb cleaned the public reads at Q25 with fastp, built clones with MiXCR and kept in-frame beta chains. Rows are unified per CDR3 protein, each entry keeping the most common DNA and genes. In this record, the V and J calls reflect TCRdb's handling and not the investigators' own analysis. The sample profile shows about 80,000 distinct CDR3 sequences; more than 15% of them were found once. Approximately 6.3% of the sample is held by the ten biggest clonotypes.

Here the chain combines TRBV24-1 and TRBJ2-3; the D gene cannot be resolved reliably. The receptor comes from a female donor in good health. Read as DNA, the sequence is TGTGCCACCAGTGATCCAGTGGTCACAGATACGCAGTATTTT. Its translation reads: CATSDPVVTDTQYF.